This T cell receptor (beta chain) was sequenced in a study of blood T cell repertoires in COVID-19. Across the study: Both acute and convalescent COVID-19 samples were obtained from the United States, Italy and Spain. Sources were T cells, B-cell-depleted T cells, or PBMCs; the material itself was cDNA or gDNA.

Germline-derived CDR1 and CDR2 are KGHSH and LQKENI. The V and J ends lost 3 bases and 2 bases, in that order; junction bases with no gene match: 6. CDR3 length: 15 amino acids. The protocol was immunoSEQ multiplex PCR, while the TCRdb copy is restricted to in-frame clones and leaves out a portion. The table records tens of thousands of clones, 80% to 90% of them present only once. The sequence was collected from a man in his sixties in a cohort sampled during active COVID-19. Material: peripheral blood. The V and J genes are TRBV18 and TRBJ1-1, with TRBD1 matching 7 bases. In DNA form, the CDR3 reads TGTGCCAGCTCACCTCAGGGACAGAGAAACACTGAAGCTTTCTTT. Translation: CASSPQGQRNTEAFF.